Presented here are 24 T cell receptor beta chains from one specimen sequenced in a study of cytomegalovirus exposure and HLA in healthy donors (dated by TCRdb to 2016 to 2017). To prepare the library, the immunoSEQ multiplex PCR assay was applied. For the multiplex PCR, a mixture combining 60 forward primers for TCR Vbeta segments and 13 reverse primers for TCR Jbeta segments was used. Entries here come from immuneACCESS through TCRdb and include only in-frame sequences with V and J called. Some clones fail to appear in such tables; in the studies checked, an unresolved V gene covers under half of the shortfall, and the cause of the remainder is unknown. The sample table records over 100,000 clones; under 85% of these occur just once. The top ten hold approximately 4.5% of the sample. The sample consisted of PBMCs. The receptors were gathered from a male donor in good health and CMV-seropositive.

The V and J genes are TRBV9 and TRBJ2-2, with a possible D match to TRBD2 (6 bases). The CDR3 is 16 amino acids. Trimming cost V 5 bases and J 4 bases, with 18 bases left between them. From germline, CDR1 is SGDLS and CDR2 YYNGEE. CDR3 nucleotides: TGTGCCAGCAGTCCTTGGCTCGGGGGTTCCACCGGGGAGCTGTTTTTT. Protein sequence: CASSPWLGGSTGELFF.

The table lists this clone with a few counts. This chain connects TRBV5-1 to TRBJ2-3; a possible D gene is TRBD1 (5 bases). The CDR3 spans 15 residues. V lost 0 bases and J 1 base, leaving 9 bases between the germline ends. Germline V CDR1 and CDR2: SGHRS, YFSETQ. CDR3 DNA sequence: TGCGCCAGCAGCTTGGTCAGGGTGGGCACAGATACGCAGTATTTT. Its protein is CASSLVRVGTDTQYF.

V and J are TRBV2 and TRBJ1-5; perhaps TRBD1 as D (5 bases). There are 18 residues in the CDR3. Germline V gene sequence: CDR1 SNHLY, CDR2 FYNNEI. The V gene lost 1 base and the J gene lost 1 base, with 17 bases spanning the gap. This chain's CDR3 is CASSEGGVGVLSNQPQHF. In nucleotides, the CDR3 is TGTGCCAGCAGTGAAGGCGGGGTAGGGGTACTGAGCAATCAGCCCCAGCATTTT.

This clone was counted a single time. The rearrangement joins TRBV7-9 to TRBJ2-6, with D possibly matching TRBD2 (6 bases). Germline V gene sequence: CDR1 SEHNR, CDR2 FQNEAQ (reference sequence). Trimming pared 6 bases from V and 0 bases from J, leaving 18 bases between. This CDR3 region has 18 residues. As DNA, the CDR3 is TGTGCCAGCAGGTGGGGAGGCGGGGTAGGCTCTGGGGCCAACGTCCTGACTTTC. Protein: CASRWGGGVGSGANVLTF.

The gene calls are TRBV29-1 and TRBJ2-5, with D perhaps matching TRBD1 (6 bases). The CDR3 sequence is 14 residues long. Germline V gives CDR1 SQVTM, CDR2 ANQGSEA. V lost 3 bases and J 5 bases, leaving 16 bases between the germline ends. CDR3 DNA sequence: TGCAGCGTTGACGGCAGGGGCCCAGGGGAGACCCAGTACTTC. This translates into CSVDGRGPGETQYF.

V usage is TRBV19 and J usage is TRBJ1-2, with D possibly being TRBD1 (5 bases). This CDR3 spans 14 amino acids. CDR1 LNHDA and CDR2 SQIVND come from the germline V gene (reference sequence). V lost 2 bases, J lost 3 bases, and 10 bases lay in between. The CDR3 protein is CASSIRGADYGYTF. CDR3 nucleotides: TGTGCCAGTAGTATAAGGGGCGCGGACTATGGCTACACCTTC.

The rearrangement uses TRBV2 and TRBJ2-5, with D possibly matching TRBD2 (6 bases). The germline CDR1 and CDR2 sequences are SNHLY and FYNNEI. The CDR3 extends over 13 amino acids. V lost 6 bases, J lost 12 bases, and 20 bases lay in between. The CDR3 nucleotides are TGTGCCAGCAGCCCCCGGGGGACGTGGGTAAAGTACTTC. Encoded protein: CASSPRGTWVKYF.

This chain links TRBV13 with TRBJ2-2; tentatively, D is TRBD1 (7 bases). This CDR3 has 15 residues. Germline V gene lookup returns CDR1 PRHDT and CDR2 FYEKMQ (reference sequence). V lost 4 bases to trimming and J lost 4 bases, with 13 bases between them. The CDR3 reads CASSSRQGGTGELFF. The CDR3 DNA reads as TGTGCCAGCAGCTCCCGACAGGGAGGCACCGGGGAGCTGTTTTTT. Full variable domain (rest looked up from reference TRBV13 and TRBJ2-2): AAGVIQSPRHLIKEKRETATLKCYPIPRHDTVYWYQQGPGQDPQFLISFYEKMQSDKGSIPDRFSAQQFSDYHSELNMSSLELGDSALYFCASSSRQGGTGELFFGEGSRLTVL.

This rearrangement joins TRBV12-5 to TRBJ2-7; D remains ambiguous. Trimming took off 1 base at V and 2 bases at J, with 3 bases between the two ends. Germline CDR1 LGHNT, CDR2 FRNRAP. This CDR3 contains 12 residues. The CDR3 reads CASGLDTYEQYF. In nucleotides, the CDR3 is TGTGCTAGTGGTTTGGACACCTACGAGCAGTACTTC.

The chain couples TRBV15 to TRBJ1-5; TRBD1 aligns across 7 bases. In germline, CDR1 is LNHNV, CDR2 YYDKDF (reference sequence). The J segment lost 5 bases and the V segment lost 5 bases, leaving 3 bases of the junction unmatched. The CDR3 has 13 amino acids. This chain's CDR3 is CATSEGADQPQHF. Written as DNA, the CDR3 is TGTGCCACCAGCGAGGGGGCGGATCAGCCCCAGCATTTT.

In DNA form, the CDR3 reads TGTGCCAGCACGACGACTAGCGGGAGGGCAGAGACCCAGTACTTC. Its protein product is CASTTTSGRAETQYF. The chain carries TRBV9 and TRBJ2-5; the match to TRBD2 covers 14 bases. CDR1 is SGDLS and CDR2 is YYNGEE in the germline V gene. The CDR3 length is 15 residues. Trimming at V came to 6 bases and at J to 4 bases, leaving 5 bases not matched to a gene.

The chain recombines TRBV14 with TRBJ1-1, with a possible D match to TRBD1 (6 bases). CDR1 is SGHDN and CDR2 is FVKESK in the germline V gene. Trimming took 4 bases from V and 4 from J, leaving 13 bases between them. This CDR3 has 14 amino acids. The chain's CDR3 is CASSRTEYFTEAFF. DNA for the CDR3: TGTGCCAGCAGCCGGACAGAGTATTTCACTGAAGCTTTCTTT.

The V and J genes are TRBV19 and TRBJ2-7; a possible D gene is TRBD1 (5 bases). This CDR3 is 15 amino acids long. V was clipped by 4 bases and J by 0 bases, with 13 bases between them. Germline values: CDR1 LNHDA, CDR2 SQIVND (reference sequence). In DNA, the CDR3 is TGTGCCAGTAGTAATAGACAGAGATCCTCCTACGAGCAGTACTTC. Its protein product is CASSNRQRSSYEQYF. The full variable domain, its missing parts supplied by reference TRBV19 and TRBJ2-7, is DGGITQSPKYLFRKEGQNVTLSCEQNLNHDAMYWYRQDPGQGLRLIYYSQIVNDFQKGDIAEGYSVSREKKESFPLTVTSAQKNPTAFYLCASSNRQRSSYEQYFGPGTRLTVT.

The CDR3 DNA follows: TGTGCCAGCAGCTCAGGGGTTTCTGGGGCCAACGTCCTGACTTTC. Protein product: CASSSGVSGANVLTF. The chain joins TRBV7-9 to TRBJ2-6, with D possibly TRBD1 on 6 matching bases. The germline CDR1 and CDR2 sequences are SEHNR and FQNEAQ (reference sequence). Trimming left V 4 bases short and J 1 base short, with 8 bases between. The CDR3 consists of 15 residues.

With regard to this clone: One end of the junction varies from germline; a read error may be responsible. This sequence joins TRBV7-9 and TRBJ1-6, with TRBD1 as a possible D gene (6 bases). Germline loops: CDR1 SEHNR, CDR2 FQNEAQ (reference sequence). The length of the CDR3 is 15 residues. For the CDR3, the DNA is TGTTCCAGCAGAAAGACGACAGGTGGCAATTCACCCCTCCACTTT. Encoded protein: CSSRKTTGGNSPLHF.

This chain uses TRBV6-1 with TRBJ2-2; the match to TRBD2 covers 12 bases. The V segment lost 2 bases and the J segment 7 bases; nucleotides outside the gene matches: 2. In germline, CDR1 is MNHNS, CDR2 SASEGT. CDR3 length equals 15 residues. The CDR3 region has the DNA TGTGCCAGCAGTGAACCTAGCGGGGGGGGCGGGGAGCTGTTTTTT. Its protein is CASSEPSGGGGELFF.

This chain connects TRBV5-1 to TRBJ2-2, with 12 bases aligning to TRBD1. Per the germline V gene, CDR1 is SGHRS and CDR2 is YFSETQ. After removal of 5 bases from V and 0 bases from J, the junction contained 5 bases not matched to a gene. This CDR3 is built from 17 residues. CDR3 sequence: CASRTGTGGPNTGELFF. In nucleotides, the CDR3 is TGCGCCAGCAGGACCGGGACAGGGGGCCCGAACACCGGGGAGCTGTTTTTT.

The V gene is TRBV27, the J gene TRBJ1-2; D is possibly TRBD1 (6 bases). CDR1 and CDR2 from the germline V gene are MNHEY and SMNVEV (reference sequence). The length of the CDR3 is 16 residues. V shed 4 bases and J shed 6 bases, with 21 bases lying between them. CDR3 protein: CASSSGGGGGRDGYTF. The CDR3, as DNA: TGTGCCAGCAGTTCTGGGGGGGGCGGGGGGCGGGATGGCTACACCTTC.

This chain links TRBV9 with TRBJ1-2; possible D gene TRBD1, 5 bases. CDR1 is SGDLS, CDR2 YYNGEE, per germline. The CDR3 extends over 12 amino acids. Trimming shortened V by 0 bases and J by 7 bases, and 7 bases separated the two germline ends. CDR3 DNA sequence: TGTGCCAGCAGCGTAGAAGGGGCTGGCTACACCTTC. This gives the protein CASSVEGAGYTF.

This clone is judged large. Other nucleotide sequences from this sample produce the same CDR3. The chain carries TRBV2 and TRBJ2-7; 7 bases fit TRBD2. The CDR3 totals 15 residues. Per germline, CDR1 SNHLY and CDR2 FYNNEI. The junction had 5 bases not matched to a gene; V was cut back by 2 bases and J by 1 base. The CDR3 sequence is CASSELEGLSYEQYF. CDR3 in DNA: TGTGCCAGCAGTGAACTAGAGGGACTATCCTACGAGCAGTACTTC.

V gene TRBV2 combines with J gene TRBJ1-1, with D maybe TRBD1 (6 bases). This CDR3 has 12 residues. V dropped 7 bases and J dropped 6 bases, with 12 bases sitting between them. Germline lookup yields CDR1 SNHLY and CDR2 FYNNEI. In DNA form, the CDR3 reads TGTGCCAGCACCAACAGGGTCCCTGAAGCTTTCTTT. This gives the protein CASTNRVPEAFF.

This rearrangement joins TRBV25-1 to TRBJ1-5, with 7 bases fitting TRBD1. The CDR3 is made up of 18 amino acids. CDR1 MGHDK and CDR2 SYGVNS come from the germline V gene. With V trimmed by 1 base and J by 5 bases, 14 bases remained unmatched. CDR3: CASSEWLEGRGKYQPQHF. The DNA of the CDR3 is TGTGCCAGCAGTGAATGGCTAGAGGGCAGGGGGAAATATCAGCCCCAGCATTTT.

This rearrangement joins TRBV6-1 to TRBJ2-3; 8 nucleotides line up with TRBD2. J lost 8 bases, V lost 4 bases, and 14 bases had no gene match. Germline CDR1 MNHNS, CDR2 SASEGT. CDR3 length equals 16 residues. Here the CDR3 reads CASSVSGTSLSGTQYF. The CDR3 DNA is TGTGCCAGCAGTGTTTCCGGGACTAGTTTGTCTGGTACGCAGTATTTT.

The CDR3, as DNA: TGTGCCAGCTCACCTACGCTAGCGGGTGGAGATACGCAGTATTTT. This translates into CASSPTLAGGDTQYF. This rearrangement joins TRBV18 to TRBJ2-3, with TRBD2 matching 8 bases. Germline V gene sequence: CDR1 KGHSH, CDR2 LQKENI. This CDR3 has 15 amino acids. The ends lost 3 bases at V and 5 bases at J; junction bases unmatched: 7. Filled out from reference TRBV18 and TRBJ2-3, the complete variable domain reads NAGVMQNPRHLVRRRGQEARLRCSPMKGHSHVYWYRQLPEEGLKFMVYLQKENIIDESGMPKERFSAEFPKEGPSILRIQQVVRGDSAAYFCASSPTLAGGDTQYFGPGTRLTVL.